This TCR beta chain was observed in a study of control samples from healthy donors and cancer patients. The table came from immunoSEQ multiplex PCR; TCRdb's copy has only in-frame clones and leaves some out. The repertoire includes about 180,000 clones, about 90% of them detected once, and 1.1% to 1.5% sits in the top ten. There are 13 residues in the CDR3. Germline loops: CDR1 SGDLS, CDR2 YYNGEE. Trimming left V 4 bases short and J 4 bases short, with 11 bases between. The sequence was obtained from a woman aged 45-65 years in good health. The rearrangement uses TRBV9 and TRBJ1-1, with unresolved D. What was sequenced was blood. The DNA for the CDR3 is TGTGCCAGCAGCCACAGTCGGGGCACTGAAGCTTTCTTT. The encoded protein is CASSHSRGTEAFF. Filled out from reference TRBV9 and TRBJ1-1, the complete variable domain reads DSGVTQTPKHLITATGQRVTLRCSPRSGDLSVYWYQQSLDQGLQFLIQYYNGEERAKGNILERFSAQQFPDLHSELNLSSLELGDSALYFCASSHSRGTEAFFGQGTRLTVV.